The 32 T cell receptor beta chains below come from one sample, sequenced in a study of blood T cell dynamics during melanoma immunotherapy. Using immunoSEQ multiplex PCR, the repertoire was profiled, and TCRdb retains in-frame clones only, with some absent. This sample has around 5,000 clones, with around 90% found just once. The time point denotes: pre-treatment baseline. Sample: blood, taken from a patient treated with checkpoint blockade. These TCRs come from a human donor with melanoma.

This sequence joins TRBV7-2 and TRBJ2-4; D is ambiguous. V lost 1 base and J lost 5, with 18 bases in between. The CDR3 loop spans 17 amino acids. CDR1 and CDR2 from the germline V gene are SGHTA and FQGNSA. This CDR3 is CASSLVSFRDNENIQYF. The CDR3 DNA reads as TGTGCCAGCAGCTTAGTTTCTTTCCGAGACAATGAAAACATTCAGTACTTC.

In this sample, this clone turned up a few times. CDR3 sequence reads: CASRHLLAGEETQYF. The CDR3 coding sequence is TGTGCCAGCAGGCATCTACTAGCGGGGGAAGAGACCCAGTACTTC. The chain couples TRBV6-5 to TRBJ2-5; 11 bases fit TRBD2. The CDR3 has 15 amino acids. The germline V gene encodes CDR1 MNHEY and CDR2 SVGAGI. With V trimmed by 6 bases and J by 3 bases, 6 bases remained unmatched.

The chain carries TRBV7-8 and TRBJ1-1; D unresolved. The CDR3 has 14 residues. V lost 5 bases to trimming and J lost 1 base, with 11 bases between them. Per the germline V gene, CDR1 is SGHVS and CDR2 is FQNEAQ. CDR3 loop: CASSRNRGNTEAFF. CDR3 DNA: TGTGCCAGCAGCCGTAACCGGGGGAACACTGAAGCTTTCTTT.

For the CDR3, the DNA is TGTGCCAGCAGTGATTGGGAGGACAGGGCTAATGAGCAGTTCTTC. Protein sequence: CASSDWEDRANEQFF. V is TRBV2 and J is TRBJ2-1; 8 bases match TRBD1. The CDR3 runs to 15 residues. The V gene end was trimmed by 3 bases and the J gene end by 7 bases; junction bases not matched to a gene: 8. Germline lookup yields CDR1 SNHLY and CDR2 FYNNEI.

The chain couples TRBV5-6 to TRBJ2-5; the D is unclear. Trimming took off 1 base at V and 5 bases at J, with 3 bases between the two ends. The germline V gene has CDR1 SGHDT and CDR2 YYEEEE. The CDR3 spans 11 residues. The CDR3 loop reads CASSLLETQYF. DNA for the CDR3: TGTGCCAGCAGCTTGTTGGAGACCCAGTACTTC.

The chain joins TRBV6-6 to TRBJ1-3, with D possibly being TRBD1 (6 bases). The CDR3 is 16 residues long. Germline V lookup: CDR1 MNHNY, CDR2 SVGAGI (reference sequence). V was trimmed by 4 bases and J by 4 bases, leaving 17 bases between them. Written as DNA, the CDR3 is TGTGCCAGCAGTTCCGGGGGGACATTAGGGGGAAACACCATATATTTT. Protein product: CASSSGGTLGGNTIYF.

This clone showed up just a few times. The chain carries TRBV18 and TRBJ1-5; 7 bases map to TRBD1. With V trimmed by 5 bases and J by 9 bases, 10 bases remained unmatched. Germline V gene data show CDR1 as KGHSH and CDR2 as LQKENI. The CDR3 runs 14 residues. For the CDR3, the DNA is TGTGCCAGCTCATCGACAGGGCAGGGTTGGCCCCAGCATTTT. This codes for CASSSTGQGWPQHF.

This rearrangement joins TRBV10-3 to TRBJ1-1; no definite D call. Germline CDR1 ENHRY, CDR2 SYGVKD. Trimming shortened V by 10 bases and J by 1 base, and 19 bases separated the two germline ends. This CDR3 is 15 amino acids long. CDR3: CATLGSLPRNTEAFF. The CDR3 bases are TGTGCCACATTGGGTAGCCTGCCTAGGAACACTGAAGCTTTCTTT.

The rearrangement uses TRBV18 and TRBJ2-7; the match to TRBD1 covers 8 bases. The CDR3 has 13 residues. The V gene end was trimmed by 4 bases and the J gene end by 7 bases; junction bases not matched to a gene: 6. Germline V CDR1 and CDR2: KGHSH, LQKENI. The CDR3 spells CASSLGTGGEQYF. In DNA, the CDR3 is TGTGCCAGCTCACTGGGGACAGGCGGGGAGCAGTACTTC. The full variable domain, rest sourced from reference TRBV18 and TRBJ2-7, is NAGVMQNPRHLVRRRGQEARLRCSPMKGHSHVYWYRQLPEEGLKFMVYLQKENIIDESGMPKERFSAEFPKEGPSILRIQQVVRGDSAAYFCASSLGTGGEQYFGPGTRLTVT.

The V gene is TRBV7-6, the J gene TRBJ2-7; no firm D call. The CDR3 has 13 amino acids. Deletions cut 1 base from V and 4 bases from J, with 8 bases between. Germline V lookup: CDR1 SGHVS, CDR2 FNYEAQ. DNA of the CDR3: TGTGCCAGCAGCTTAGAAACAGCGTACGAGCAGTACTTC. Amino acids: CASSLETAYEQYF.

The CDR3, as DNA: TGTGCCAGCAGTTCTGAGGACTCCTTCCTGTACGAGCAGTACTTC. Translated: CASSSEDSFLYEQYF. V and J are TRBV6-6 and TRBJ2-7, with D possibly TRBD2 on 5 matching bases. Trimming stripped 4 bases from V and 4 bases from J, with 17 bases between. This CDR3 is built from 15 residues. Per germline, CDR1 MNHNY and CDR2 SVGAGI (reference sequence).

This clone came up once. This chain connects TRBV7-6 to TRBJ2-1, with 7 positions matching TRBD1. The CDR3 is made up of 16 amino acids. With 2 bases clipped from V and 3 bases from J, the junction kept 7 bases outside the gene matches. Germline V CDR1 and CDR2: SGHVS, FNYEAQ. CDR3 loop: CASSLKGADYYNEQFF. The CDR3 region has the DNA TGTGCCAGCAGCTTAAAGGGGGCGGATTACTACAATGAGCAGTTCTTC.

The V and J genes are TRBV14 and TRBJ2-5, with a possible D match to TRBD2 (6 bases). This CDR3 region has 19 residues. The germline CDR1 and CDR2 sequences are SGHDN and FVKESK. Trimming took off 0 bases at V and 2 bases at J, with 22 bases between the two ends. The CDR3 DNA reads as TGTGCCAGCAGCCAAGATCATGGGCTCCGGGGACTGACGCAAGAGACCCAGTACTTC. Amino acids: CASSQDHGLRGLTQETQYF. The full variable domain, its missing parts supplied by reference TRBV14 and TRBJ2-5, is EAGVTQFPSHSVIEKGQTVTLRCDPISGHDNLYWYRRVMGKEIKFLLHFVKESKQDESGMPNNRFLAERTGGTYSTLKVQPAELEDSGVYFCASSQDHGLRGLTQETQYFGPGTRLLVL.

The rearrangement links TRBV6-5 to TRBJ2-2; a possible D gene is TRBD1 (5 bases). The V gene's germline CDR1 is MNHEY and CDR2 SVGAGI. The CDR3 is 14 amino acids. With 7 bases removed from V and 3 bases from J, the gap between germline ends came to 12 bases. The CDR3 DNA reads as TGTGCCAGCAACAAATGGGGCGACACCGGGGAGCTGTTTTTT. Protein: CASNKWGDTGELFF.

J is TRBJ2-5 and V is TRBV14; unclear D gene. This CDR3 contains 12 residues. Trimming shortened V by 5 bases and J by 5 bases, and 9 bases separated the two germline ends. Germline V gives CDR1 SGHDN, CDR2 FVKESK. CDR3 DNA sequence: TGTGCCAGCAGCGGCGATTTTGAGACCCAGTACTTC. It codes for CASSGDFETQYF.

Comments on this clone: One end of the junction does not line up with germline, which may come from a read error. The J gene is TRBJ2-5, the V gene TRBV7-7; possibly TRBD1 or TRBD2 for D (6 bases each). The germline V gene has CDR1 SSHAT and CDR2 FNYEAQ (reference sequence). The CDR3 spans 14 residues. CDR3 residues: CASSRSGGRETQYF. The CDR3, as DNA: TGTGCTAGCAGCCGCTCTGGGGGGCGGGAGACCCAGTACTTC.

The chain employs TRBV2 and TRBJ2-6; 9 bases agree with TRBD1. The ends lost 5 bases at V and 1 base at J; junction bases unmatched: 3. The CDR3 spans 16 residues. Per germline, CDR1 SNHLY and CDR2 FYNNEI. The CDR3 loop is CASSRDRVSGANVLTF. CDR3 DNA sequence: TGTGCCAGCAGTCGGGACAGGGTGTCTGGGGCCAACGTCCTGACTTTC.

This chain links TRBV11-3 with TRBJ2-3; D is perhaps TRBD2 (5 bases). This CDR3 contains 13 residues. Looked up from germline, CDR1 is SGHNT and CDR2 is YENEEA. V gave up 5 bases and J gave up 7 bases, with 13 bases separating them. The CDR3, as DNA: TGTGCCAGCAGCCGCCCTTCTAGCAATACGCAGTATTTT. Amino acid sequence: CASSRPSSNTQYF. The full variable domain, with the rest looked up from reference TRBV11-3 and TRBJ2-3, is EAGVVQSPRYKIIEKKQPVAFWCNPISGHNTLYWYLQNLGQGPELLIRYENEEAVDDSQLPKDRFSAERLKGVDSTLKIQPAELGDSAVYLCASSRPSSNTQYFGPGTRLTVL.

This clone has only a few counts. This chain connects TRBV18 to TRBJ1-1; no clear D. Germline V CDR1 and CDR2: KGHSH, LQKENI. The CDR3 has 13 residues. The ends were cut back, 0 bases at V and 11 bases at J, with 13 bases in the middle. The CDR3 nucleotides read TGTGCCAGCTCACCACCCGTGGGAGATAGTGCTTTCTTT. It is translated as CASSPPVGDSAFF.

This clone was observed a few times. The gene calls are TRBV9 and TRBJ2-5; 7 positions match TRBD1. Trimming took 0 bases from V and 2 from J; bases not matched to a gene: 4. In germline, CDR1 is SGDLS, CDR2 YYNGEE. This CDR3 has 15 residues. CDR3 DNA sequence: TGTGCCAGCAGCGTAGCAGGGGGACCACAAGAGACCCAGTACTTC. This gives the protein CASSVAGGPQETQYF.

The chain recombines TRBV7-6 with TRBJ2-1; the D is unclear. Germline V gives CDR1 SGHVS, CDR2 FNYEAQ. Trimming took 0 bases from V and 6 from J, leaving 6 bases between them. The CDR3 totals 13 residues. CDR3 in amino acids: CASSLAWGNEQFF. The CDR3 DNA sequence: TGTGCCAGCAGCTTAGCCTGGGGCAATGAGCAGTTCTTC.

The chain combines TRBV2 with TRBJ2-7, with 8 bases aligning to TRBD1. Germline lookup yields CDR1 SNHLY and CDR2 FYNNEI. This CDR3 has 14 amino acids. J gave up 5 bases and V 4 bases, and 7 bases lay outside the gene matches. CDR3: CASSGVDRVDEQYF. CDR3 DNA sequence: TGTGCCAGCAGTGGGGTGGACAGGGTGGACGAGCAGTACTTC. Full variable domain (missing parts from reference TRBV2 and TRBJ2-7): EPEVTQTPSHQVTQMGQEVILRCVPISNHLYFYWYRQILGQKVEFLVSFYNNEISEKSEIFDDQFSVERPDGSNFTLKIRSTKLEDSAMYFCASSGVDRVDEQYFGPGTRLTVT.

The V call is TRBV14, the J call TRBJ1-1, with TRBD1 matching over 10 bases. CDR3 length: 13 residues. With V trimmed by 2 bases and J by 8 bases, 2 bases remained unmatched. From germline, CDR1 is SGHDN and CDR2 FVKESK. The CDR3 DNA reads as TGTGCCAGCAGCCAAATGACAGGGGGCGAAGCTTTCTTT. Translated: CASSQMTGGEAFF.

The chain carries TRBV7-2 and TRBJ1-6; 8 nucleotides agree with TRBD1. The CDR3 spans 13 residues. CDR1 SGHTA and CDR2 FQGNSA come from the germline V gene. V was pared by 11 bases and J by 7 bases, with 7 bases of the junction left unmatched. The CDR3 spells CAGGQDQNSPLHF. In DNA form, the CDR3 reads TGTGCCGGGGGACAGGACCAAAATTCACCCCTCCACTTT.

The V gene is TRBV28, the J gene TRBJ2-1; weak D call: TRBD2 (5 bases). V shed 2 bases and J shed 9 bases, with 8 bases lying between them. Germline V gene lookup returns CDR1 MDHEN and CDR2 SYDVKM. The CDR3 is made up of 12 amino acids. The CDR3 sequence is CASSLAGREQFF. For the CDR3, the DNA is TGTGCCAGCAGTTTAGCGGGCCGTGAGCAGTTCTTC.

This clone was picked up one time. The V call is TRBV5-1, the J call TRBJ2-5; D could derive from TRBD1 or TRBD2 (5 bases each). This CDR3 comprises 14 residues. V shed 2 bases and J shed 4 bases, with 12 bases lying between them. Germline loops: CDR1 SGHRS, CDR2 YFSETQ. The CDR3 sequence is CASSFGGLGETQYF. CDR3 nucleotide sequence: TGCGCCAGCAGCTTTGGGGGATTGGGAGAGACCCAGTACTTC.

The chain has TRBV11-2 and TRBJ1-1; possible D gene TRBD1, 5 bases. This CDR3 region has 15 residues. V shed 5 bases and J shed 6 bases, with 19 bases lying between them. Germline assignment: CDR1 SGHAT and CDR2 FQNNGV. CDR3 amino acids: CASSPQGGLYAEAFF. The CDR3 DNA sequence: TGTGCCAGCAGCCCCCAGGGAGGGTTATACGCTGAAGCTTTCTTT. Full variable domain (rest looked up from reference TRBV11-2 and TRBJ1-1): EAGVAQSPRYKIIEKRQSVAFWCNPISGHATLYWYQQILGQGPKLLIQFQNNGVVDDSQLPKDRFSAERLKGVDSTLKIQPAKLEDSAVYLCASSPQGGLYAEAFFGQGTRLTVV.

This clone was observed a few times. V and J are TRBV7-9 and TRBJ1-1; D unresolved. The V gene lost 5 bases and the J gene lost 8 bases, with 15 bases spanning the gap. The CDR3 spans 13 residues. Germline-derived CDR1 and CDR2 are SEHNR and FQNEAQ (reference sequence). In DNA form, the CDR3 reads TGTGCCAGCAGCATAGGCCCGGGGAGCGAAGCTTTCTTT. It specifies CASSIGPGSEAFF.

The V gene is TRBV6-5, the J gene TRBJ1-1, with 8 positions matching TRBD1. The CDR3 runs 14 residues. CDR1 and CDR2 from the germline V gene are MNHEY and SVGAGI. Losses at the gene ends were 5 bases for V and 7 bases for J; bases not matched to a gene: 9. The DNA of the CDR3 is TGTGCCAGCAGTCACCGTCAGGGGGCAGTTGAAGCTTTCTTT. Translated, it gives CASSHRQGAVEAFF.

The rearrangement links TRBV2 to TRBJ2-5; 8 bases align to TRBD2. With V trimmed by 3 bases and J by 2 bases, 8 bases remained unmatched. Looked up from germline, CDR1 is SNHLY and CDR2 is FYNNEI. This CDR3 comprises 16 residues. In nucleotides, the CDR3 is TGTGCCAGCAGTGAGGGCCTTAGCGGGGAACAAGAGACCCAGTACTTC. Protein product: CASSEGLSGEQETQYF.

The chain's CDR3 is CASSLLQGYSNQPQHF. As DNA, the CDR3 is TGTGCCAGCAGTTTATTACAGGGGTATAGCAATCAGCCCCAGCATTTT. The V and J genes are TRBV28 and TRBJ1-5, with 7 bases lining up with TRBD1. Unmatched junction bases numbered 3, after V lost 1 base and J lost 0 bases. The V gene's germline CDR1 is MDHEN and CDR2 SYDVKM. This CDR3 is built from 16 residues.

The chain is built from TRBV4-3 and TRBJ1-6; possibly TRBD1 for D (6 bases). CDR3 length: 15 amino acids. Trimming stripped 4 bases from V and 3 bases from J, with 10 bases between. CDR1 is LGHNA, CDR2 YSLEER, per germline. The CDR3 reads CASSRTQGYNSPLHF. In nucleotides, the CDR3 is TGCGCCAGCAGCCGCACACAGGGCTATAATTCACCCCTCCACTTT.